The clone carrying this TCR beta chain showed up just a few times. Its antigen is not identified. Exclusion criteria comprised uncontrolled infection, other autoimmune disease, pregnancy or lactation. Isolation of PBMCs was performed on about 10 ml fresh peripheral blood. The sample belongs to a study of T cells in Graves' hyperthyroidism and ophthalmopathy. General study results and limits: The blood repertoire included most of the expanded thyroid clonotypes above 0.001.

RNA transcripts provided the source from which TCR beta CDR3 regions were amplified. First-round RT-PCR targeting the TCR CDR3 was performed with the HTBI primer set. TCRdb processed the multiplex PCR reads anew with MiXCR; each CDR3 protein has one entry. In the table there are 600,000 to 650,000 distinct CDR3 sequences, around 20% of which are singletons. Input material: blood. This clonotype originated in a man aged 25 to 40 with Graves' ophthalmopathy.

The CDR3 DNA reads as TGTGCCACCAGCAGAGAGCCCTCGATGAACACTGAAGCTTTCTTT. The encoded protein is CATSREPSMNTEAFF. This chain joins TRBV15 and TRBJ1-1; D remains unclear. Germline CDR1 is LNHNV and CDR2 is YYDKDF (reference sequence). V was cut by 0 bases and J by 0 bases, with 8 bases left in between. The length of the CDR3 is 15 residues.